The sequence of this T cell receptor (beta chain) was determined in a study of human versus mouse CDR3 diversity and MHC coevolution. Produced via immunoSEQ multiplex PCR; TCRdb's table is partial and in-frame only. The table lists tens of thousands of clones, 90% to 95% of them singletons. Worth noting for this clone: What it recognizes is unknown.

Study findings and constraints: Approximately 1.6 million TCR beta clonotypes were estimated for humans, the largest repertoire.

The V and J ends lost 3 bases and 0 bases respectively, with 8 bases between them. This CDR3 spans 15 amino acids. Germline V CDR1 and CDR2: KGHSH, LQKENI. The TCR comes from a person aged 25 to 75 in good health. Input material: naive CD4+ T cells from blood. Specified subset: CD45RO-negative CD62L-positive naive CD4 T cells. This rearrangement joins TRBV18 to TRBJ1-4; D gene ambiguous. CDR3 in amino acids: CASSPAFPTNEKLFF. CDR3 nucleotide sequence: TGTGCCAGCTCACCGGCCTTCCCAACTAATGAAAAACTGTTTTTT.